Given below is one T cell receptor beta chain in context. No antigen is known for it. No base quality values were provided; no much bigger clone lies one nucleotide off. This sample was included in a study of T cells after yellow fever vaccination (dated by TCRdb to about 2019). In the study overall: The SMART-Seq v4 Ultra Low Input RNA kit was used to prepare libraries from fractions with low cell numbers. Bulk TCR alpha and beta repertoires were sequenced longitudinally to track T-cell clones before and after primary and booster YFV17D yellow fever vaccination. Two healthy male donors, one aged 18 to 30 and one aged 30 to 40 years, made up the cohort. Blood was collected at multiple timepoints before and after primary and secondary immunization, and bulk PBMC replicates and cell subsets were isolated.

TCR cDNA was made using 5'RACE template switching, a step that added a universal primer site and unique molecular identifiers. Priming for cDNA synthesis came from both the TCR alpha and TCR beta constant segments. Library amplification involved two PCR steps, and the second step added sample barcodes and sequencing adapters. Sequencing of libraries was performed on Illumina HiSeq 2500 (2x100 bp) or NovaSeq (2x150 bp). For the original study's pipeline: MIGEC was used to demultiplex reads and collapse the reads into UMI consensus sequences, and MiXCR was used for V(D)J alignment. Vaccine-responding clonotypes were identified with edgeR using replicate PBMC samples, with FDR below 0.01 and a log2 fold change above 5 up to day 15 being required. Each bulk clonotype was labeled CD4 or CD8 based on which sequenced repertoire, CD4 or CD8, contained the clonotype at higher abundance. TCRdb reprocessing: public reads trimmed at Q25 with fastp, clones called with MiXCR, in-frame beta chains kept. Rows matching on CDR3 protein sequence are summarized as one entry with the most common DNA and genes. Here the V and J calls rest on TCRdb's processing, not on the authors' analysis. This sample has around 400,000 distinct CDR3 sequences in its table, and 11% of those were observed once. The top ten hold 18% of the sample.

Its CDR3 holds 14 amino acids, cysteine through phenylalanine. Of the read, only the CDR3 DNA is kept; its 42 bases are in frame from base 1. Cut back by 2 bases and 4 bases, the V and J ends lie 11 bases apart. CDR1 SGHTA and CDR2 FQGNSA were looked up in the germline V gene. The intended sense of this specimen's treatment or condition label: live attenuated yellow fever vaccine strain. At each blood-draw timepoint, two biological replicates of bulk PBMCs were obtained. PBMCs were isolated from peripheral blood using a standard Ficoll-Paque protocol. TriZol was used to extract RNA from bulk PBMCs, from CD4 and CD8 fractions, and from dextramer-positive and dextramer-negative fractions. What the work shows at the level of the full study, not this receptor alone: Most clones expanded after primary vaccination (about 96% of CD4 and 88% of CD8) were re-detected after the booster, suggesting that broad memory maintenance occurred. A small fraction of clonotypes showed up in both the CD4 and CD8 compartments, probably as a result of convergent recombination. Because only two donors were included in the study, the extent to which the findings can be generalized is limited. The secondary T-cell response was found to be weaker but faster than the primary response, with a peak reached on day 5 rather than on day 15. Computational filtering was needed because FACS-sorted repertoires could contain abundant contaminating clonotypes from the bulk population.

The chain is assembled from TRBV7-2 and TRBJ2-5; a weak D assignment points to TRBD1 (5 bases agree). The sample in question was PBMCs, obtained on the day of the first yellow fever vaccination. This TCR came from a man aged 18 to 30 who received the YFV17D yellow fever vaccine. CDR3 protein: CASSLFSGLETQYF. The DNA sequence reads TGTGCCAGCAGCTTATTCTCAGGGCTAGAGACCCAGTACTTC.